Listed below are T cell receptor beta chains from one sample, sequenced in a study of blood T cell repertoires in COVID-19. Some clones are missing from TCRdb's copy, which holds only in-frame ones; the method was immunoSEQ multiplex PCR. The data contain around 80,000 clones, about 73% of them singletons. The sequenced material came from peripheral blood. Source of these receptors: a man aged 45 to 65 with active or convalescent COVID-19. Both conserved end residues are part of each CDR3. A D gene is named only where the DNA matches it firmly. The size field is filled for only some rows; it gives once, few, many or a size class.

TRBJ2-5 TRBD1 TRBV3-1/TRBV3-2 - TGTGCCAGCAGCCCCGTCGACAGGGAGCGAGGGACCCAGTACTTC CASSPVDRERGTQYF
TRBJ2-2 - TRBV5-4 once TGTGCCAGCAGCTTGTGGACTACCTCGAACACCGGGGAGCTGTTTTTT CASSLWTTSNTGELFF
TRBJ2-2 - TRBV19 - TGTGCCAGTACCAGGGAAGGCGGGGAGCTGTTTTTT CASTREGGELFF
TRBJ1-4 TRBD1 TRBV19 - TGTGCCAGTAGTAAGGGGGCGACTAATGAAAAACTGTTTTTT CASSKGATNEKLFF
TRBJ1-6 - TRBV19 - TGTGCCAGTAGTATCCCGAATTCACCCCTCCACTTT CASSIPNSPLHF
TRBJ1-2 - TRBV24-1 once TGTGCCACCAGTGATTCAACCACAGTCTATGGCTACACCTTC CATSDSTTVYGYTF
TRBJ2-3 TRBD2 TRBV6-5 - TGTGCCAGCGGGGGACTAGCGGGGGGAGATACGCAGTATTTT CASGGLAGGDTQYF
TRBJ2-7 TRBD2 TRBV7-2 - TGTGCCAGCAGCTCTCCTCTCCGGGGGGGAAGCTCCTACGAGCAGTACTTC CASSSPLRGGSSYEQYF
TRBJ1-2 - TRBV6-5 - TGTGCCAGCAGCCGCACAGGCGATGTTGGCTACACCTTC CASSRTGDVGYTF
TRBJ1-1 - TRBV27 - TGTGCCAGCAACGAACACAGGGAGGGTGGCACTGAAGCTTTCTTT CASNEHREGGTEAFF
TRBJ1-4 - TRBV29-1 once TGCAGCGTTGCCGGGGAGGGTGAAAAACTGTTTTTT CSVAGEGEKLFF
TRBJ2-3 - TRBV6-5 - TGTGCCAGCAGAGCCGGGGGGCCAGGGGATACGCAGTATTTT CASRAGGPGDTQYF
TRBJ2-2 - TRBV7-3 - TGTGCCAGCAGCTGGGGGGTCACCGGGGAGCTGTTTTTT CASSWGVTGELFF
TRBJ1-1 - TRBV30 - TGTGCCTGGAGCCCTACAGCAATGAACACTGAAGCTTTCTTT CAWSPTAMNTEAFF
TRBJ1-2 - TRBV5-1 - TGCGCCAGCAGCTTTAATCTCGGACACGGCGGCTACACCTTC CASSFNLGHGGYTF
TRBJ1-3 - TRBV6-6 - TGTGCCAGCAGTGGACAGGGAAACACCATATATTTT CASSGQGNTIYF
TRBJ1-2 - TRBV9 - TGTGCCAGCTCGGCGGGGTACGGCTACACCTTC CASSAGYGYTF
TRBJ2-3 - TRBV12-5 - TGTGCTAGTGCCCCGGCCCAGGGTCTAACAGATACGCAGTATTTT CASAPAQGLTDTQYF
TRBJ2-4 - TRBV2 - TGTGCCAGCAGTGTTCAGGGCCACCAGATTAGGCTTCAGTACTTC CASSVQGHQIRLQYF
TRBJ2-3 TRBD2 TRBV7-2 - TGTGCCAGCAGCCACCCCGGGGGGAACACAGATACGCAGTATTTT CASSHPGGNTDTQYF
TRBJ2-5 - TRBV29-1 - TGCAGCGTTGACGCTAAAGGGGGACAAGAGGAGACCCAGTACTTC CSVDAKGGQEETQYF
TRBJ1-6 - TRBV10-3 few TGTGCCATCAGTGAGTCATCGGGAACCTATAATTCACCCCTCCACTTT CAISESSGTYNSPLHF
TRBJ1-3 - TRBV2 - TGTGCCAGCACACGGGGAACTGGAAACACCATATATTTT CASTRGTGNTIYF
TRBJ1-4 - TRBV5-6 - TGTGCCAGCAGCATCGTGGGGCGAGGAAAACTGTTTTTT CASSIVGRGKLFF
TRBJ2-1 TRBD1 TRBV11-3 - TGTGCCAGCAGCTCCCGTGCAGGGGGCCGCAATGAGCAGTTCTTC CASSSRAGGRNEQFF